This T cell receptor (beta chain) originates from a study of T cells in Graves' hyperthyroidism and ophthalmopathy. Overall study findings and caveats: The model anticipated ophthalmopathy a median approximately six months pre-onset. Blood also held most thyroid clonotypes expanded beyond 0.001.

Researchers took RNA transcripts and amplified the TCR beta CDR3 regions from them. The HTBI primer set drove a first-round RT-PCR of the TCR CDR3. From the multiplex PCR reads, TCRdb called clonotypes with MiXCR, one entry per CDR3 protein. Of around 350,000 distinct CDR3 sequences in the sample, about a fifth were seen once. This clonotype showed up many times. Its specificity is unknown. Per the germline V gene, CDR1 is SGDLS and CDR2 is YYNGEE. V shed 4 bases and J shed 0 bases, with 13 bases lying between them. This CDR3 has 15 residues. Newly diagnosed patients aged 18 to 65 had hyperthyroidism of under 2 months' duration. Diagnostic decisions used clinical symptoms, serum thyroxine and TRAb, thyroid ultrasound and orbital computed tomography.

This receptor was obtained from a woman between 18 and 29 years old with Graves' hyperthyroidism. The rearrangement uses TRBV9 and TRBJ2-5, with unresolved D. The sequenced sample consisted of blood. The CDR3 loop is CASSLTGRDQETQYF. The CDR3 DNA is TGTGCCAGCAGCTTAACCGGACGGGACCAAGAGACCCAGTACTTC.